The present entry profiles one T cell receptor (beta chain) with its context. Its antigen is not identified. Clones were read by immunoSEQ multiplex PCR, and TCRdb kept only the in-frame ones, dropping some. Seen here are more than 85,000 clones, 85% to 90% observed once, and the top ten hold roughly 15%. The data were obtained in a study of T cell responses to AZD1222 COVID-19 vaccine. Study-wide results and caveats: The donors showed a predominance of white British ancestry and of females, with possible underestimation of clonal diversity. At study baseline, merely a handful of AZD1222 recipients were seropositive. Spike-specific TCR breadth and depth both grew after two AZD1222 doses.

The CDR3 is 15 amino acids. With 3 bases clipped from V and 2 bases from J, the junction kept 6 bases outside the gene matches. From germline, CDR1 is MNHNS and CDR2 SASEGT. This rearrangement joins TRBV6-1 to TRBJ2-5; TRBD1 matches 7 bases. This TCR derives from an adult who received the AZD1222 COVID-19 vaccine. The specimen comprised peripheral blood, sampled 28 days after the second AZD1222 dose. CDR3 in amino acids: CASSERPGQQETQYF. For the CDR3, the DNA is TGTGCCAGCAGTGAGAGGCCGGGACAGCAAGAGACCCAGTACTTC.